Listed here are 22 T cell receptor beta chains from one sample, sequenced in a study of shared clonotypes between healthy human individuals. Clones were read by immunoSEQ multiplex PCR, and TCRdb kept only the in-frame ones, dropping some. The table shows 1,500,000 or so clones, with about 98.5% occurring only once. The sample was naive CD4+ T cells sorted from blood. Subset denoted: CD45RA+ positively selected. The origin of the receptors is a man aged 25-40 years in good health.

The chain uses TRBV28 and TRBJ1-3; D not certain. Germline V CDR1 and CDR2: MDHEN, SYDVKM. The CDR3 has 15 residues. V lost 1 base to trimming and J lost 2 bases, with 9 bases between them. The CDR3 DNA follows: TGTGCCAGCAGTTTATTGAGGTTTACTGGAAACACCATATATTTT. As protein: CASSLLRFTGNTIYF. The variable domain in full, completed from reference TRBV28 and TRBJ1-3, reads DVKVTQSSRYLVKRTGEKVFLECVQDMDHENMFWYRQDPGLGLRLIYFSYDVKMKEKGDIPEGYSVSREKKERFSLILESASTNQTSMYLCASSLLRFTGNTIYFGEGSWLTVV.

V usage is TRBV19 and J usage is TRBJ1-2; the D gene is possibly TRBD1 (5 bases). Trimming stripped 5 bases from V and 7 bases from J, with 8 bases between. This CDR3 has 11 amino acids. Per the germline V gene, CDR1 is LNHDA and CDR2 is SQIVND (reference sequence). CDR3 region: CASSAGGGYTF. The CDR3 DNA reads as TGTGCCAGTAGTGCTGGGGGTGGCTACACCTTC.

V gene TRBV7-9 combines with J gene TRBJ2-1; D may be TRBD2 (6 bases). The CDR3 contains 15 residues. Germline CDR1 SEHNR, CDR2 FQNEAQ (reference sequence). Trimming cost V 5 bases and J 4 bases, with 15 bases left between them. CDR3: CASSPTGTLYNEQFF. In nucleotides, the CDR3 is TGTGCCAGCAGCCCGACCGGGACTTTATACAATGAGCAGTTCTTC.

The chain couples TRBV28 to TRBJ1-5; tentatively, D is TRBD1 (5 bases). V gave up 5 bases and J gave up 6 bases, with 17 bases separating them. Germline CDR1 reads MDHEN; CDR2 reads SYDVKM. The CDR3 sequence is 15 residues long. Written as DNA, the CDR3 is TGTGCCAGCAGTACGGCGGGGGGTAATGGTCAGCCCCAGCATTTT. Translating it yields CASSTAGGNGQPQHF. Using reference TRBV28 and TRBJ1-5 for the parts outside the CDR3, the full variable domain is DVKVTQSSRYLVKRTGEKVFLECVQDMDHENMFWYRQDPGLGLRLIYFSYDVKMKEKGDIPEGYSVSREKKERFSLILESASTNQTSMYLCASSTAGGNGQPQHFGDGTRLSIL.

This clone showed up just once. The V and J genes are TRBV28 and TRBJ1-5; D remains ambiguous. This CDR3 is built from 16 residues. The V end lost 5 bases, the J end lost 1 base, and 15 bases lay between the germline ends. Germline CDR1 MDHEN, CDR2 SYDVKM. The CDR3 protein is CASSEKGVWSNQPQHF. In DNA, the CDR3 is TGTGCCAGCAGTGAAAAGGGAGTTTGGAGCAATCAGCCCCAGCATTTT.

The genes are TRBV5-4 and TRBJ2-2; D is uncertain. The CDR3 sequence is 13 residues long. Trimming left V 5 bases short and J 1 base short, with 6 bases between. CDR1 and CDR2 from the germline V gene are SGHNT and YYREEE (reference sequence). Written as DNA, the CDR3 is TGTGCCAGCAGTGAGGTGAACACCGGGGAGCTGTTTTTT. Protein sequence: CASSEVNTGELFF.

The V call is TRBV27, the J call TRBJ1-2; D is ambiguous. The V gene's germline CDR1 is MNHEY and CDR2 SMNVEV (reference sequence). V lost 4 bases and J 0 bases, leaving 21 bases between the germline ends. The CDR3 has 18 amino acids. The CDR3 is CASSSTAFGGEPNYGYTF. DNA of the CDR3: TGTGCCAGCAGTTCTACTGCTTTTGGAGGTGAACCTAACTATGGCTACACCTTC.

This chain links TRBV5-5 with TRBJ2-7, with D perhaps being TRBD1 or TRBD2 (5 bases each). V dropped 3 bases and J dropped 2 bases, with 15 bases sitting between them. This CDR3 has 15 amino acids. Per germline, CDR1 SGHKS and CDR2 YYEKEE (reference sequence). Written as DNA, the CDR3 is TGTGCCAGCAGCTCACAGGAGGCCCCTACCTACGAGCAGTACTTC. This sequence encodes CASSSQEAPTYEQYF.

The rearrangement uses TRBV4-3 and TRBJ2-2; D might be TRBD2 (5 bases). Germline CDR1 is LGHNA and CDR2 is YSLEER. The V and J ends lost 6 bases and 1 base respectively, with 9 bases between them. This CDR3 contains 14 residues. The CDR3 DNA reads TGCGCCAGCAGGAATGGAGGGAACACCGGGGAGCTGTTTTTT. Translation gives CASRNGGNTGELFF.

The table lists this clone with a count of one. The chain joins TRBV7-3 to TRBJ2-3; 10 nucleotides line up with TRBD2. The V gene's germline CDR1 is SGHTA and CDR2 FQGTGA. V lost 0 bases to trimming and J lost 5 bases; unmatched junction nucleotides: 2. CDR3 length: 15 residues. The CDR3 reads CASSLTAGGLDTQYF. As DNA, the CDR3 is TGTGCCAGCAGCTTAACAGCGGGAGGGTTAGATACGCAGTATTTT.

The CDR3 DNA reads as TGCGCCAGCAGCCCCACCGACAGGGGAGTTTGGGAGACCCAGTACTTC. Translation: CASSPTDRGVWETQYF. The chain couples TRBV4-1 to TRBJ2-5, with TRBD1 matching over 8 bases. CDR3 length: 16 amino acids. V shed 4 bases, J shed 5 bases, and the junction held 12 bases outside the gene matches. Germline CDR1 MGHRA, CDR2 YSYEKL.

The chain has TRBV7-6 and TRBJ1-2; D possibly corresponds to TRBD1 (6 bases). Deletions cut 4 bases from V and 3 bases from J, with 15 bases between. This CDR3 region has 15 residues. Germline values: CDR1 SGHVS, CDR2 FNYEAQ. CDR3 residues: CASSYSTGGDYGYTF. CDR3 DNA sequence: TGTGCCAGCAGCTACTCGACAGGAGGGGACTATGGCTACACCTTC.

The J gene is TRBJ2-7, the V gene TRBV5-1; TRBD2 agrees at 14 bases. Germline V lookup: CDR1 SGHRS, CDR2 YFSETQ. After removal of 4 bases from V and 0 bases from J, the junction contained 12 bases not matched to a gene. This CDR3 is built from 19 residues. CDR3 DNA: TGCGCCAGCAGCCGCACTTGGACTAGCGGGAGGAAAAGCTCCTACGAGCAGTACTTC. It yields the protein CASSRTWTSGRKSSYEQYF.

J is TRBJ2-7 and V is TRBV5-6, with D possibly matching TRBD2 (6 bases). CDR1 and CDR2 from the germline V gene are SGHDT and YYEEEE. The length of the CDR3 is 13 residues. The V and J ends lost 0 bases and 4 bases respectively, with 8 bases between them. The CDR3 nucleotides are TGTGCCAGCAGCTTGGTGGGACTTTACGAGCAGTACTTC. Residues: CASSLVGLYEQYF.

The chain is built from TRBV7-9 and TRBJ2-7; 10 nucleotides match TRBD1. The V segment lost 1 base and the J segment 7 bases; nucleotides outside the gene matches: 7. Germline CDR1 SEHNR, CDR2 FQNEAQ (reference sequence). The CDR3 extends over 15 amino acids. The CDR3 nucleotides are TGTGCCAGCAGCTTAGGTGGGACAGGGGACAGGGAGCAGTACTTC. This sequence encodes CASSLGGTGDREQYF.

The rearrangement joins TRBV10-3 to TRBJ2-5; TRBD2 aligns across 12 bases. V was clipped by 2 bases and J by 1 base; unmatched bases: 5. The germline V gene has CDR1 ENHRY and CDR2 SYGVKD. The CDR3 extends over 17 amino acids. CDR3 bases: TGTGCCATCAGTGAGACTAGCGGGAGGCCTACCCAAGAGACCCAGTACTTC. This codes for CAISETSGRPTQETQYF.

V gene TRBV5-4 combines with J gene TRBJ2-2; D perhaps matches TRBD2 (6 bases). The V gene lost 4 bases and the J gene lost 2 bases, with 15 bases spanning the gap. This CDR3 is 16 amino acids long. CDR1 and CDR2 from the germline V gene are SGHNT and YYREEE (reference sequence). Here the CDR3 DNA reads TGTGCCAGCAGCCCCCGGGCTAGCGTAAACACCGGGGAGCTGTTTTTT. It codes for CASSPRASVNTGELFF.

The chain joins TRBV10-2 to TRBJ2-1, with D tentatively TRBD1 or TRBD2 (5 bases each). This CDR3 has 12 amino acids. Trimming removed 6 bases at V and 5 bases at J, with 8 bases between. Germline CDR1 WSHSY, CDR2 SAAADI. CDR3 coding DNA: TGCGCCAGCAGCCGGGACCACAATGAGCAGTTCTTC. Amino acids: CASSRDHNEQFF.

The chain couples TRBV18 to TRBJ2-7, with D unclear. Deletions cut 3 bases from V and 1 base from J, with 13 bases between. The CDR3 is 15 residues long. The V gene's germline CDR1 is KGHSH and CDR2 LQKENI. CDR3 coding DNA: TGTGCCAGCTCACCCCTCATGTCACAATCCTACGAGCAGTACTTC. Protein sequence: CASSPLMSQSYEQYF.

The V gene is TRBV5-4, the J gene TRBJ2-7; D assignment may be TRBD1 or TRBD2 (5 bases each). In germline, CDR1 is SGHNT, CDR2 YYREEE (reference sequence). V was trimmed by 4 bases and J by 0 bases, leaving 17 bases between them. The CDR3 runs 16 residues. CDR3 residues: CASSDGTRQSSYEQYF. The CDR3 DNA is TGTGCCAGCAGCGACGGGACCCGACAGAGCTCCTACGAGCAGTACTTC.

The chain employs TRBV6-6 and TRBJ2-7; 9 bases match TRBD1. Losses at the gene ends were 5 bases for V and 9 bases for J; bases not matched to a gene: 8. This CDR3 has 13 amino acids. Per the germline V gene, CDR1 is MNHNY and CDR2 is SVGAGI (reference sequence). This chain's CDR3 is CASSDRDRVVQYF. The CDR3 DNA reads TGTGCCAGCAGTGACCGGGACAGGGTCGTGCAGTACTTC.

As regards this clone: Sequence at one end of the junction differs from germline and may be a read error. The chain links TRBV6-6 to TRBJ2-7, with 7 bases that match TRBD2. Germline loops: CDR1 MNHNY, CDR2 SVGAGI (reference sequence). The CDR3 length is 13 residues. Written as DNA, the CDR3 is TGTGCCAGCAGCCGCGGGACTACCCCAGGGAAGTTCTTC. Translated: CASSRGTTPGKFF.